This TCR beta chain comes out of a study of T-cell reconstitution after alpha-beta-depleted transplantation in children. This clonotype was picked up a small number of times. The V end lost 5 bases, the J end lost 7 bases, and 12 bases lay between the germline ends. This CDR3 comprises 13 residues. Germline lookup yields CDR1 SEHNR and CDR2 FQNEAQ (reference sequence). The library targeted TCRbeta and was prepared with unique molecular identifiers. Each CDR3 protein is one row after TCRdb ran MiXCR on the PCR reads. The sample lists roughly 170,000 distinct CDR3 sequences, less than 8% occurring once.

The rearrangement joins TRBV7-9 to TRBJ1-5; D remains unclear. This sequence was found in a human donor who donated a stem cell graft to a child with Wiskott-Aldrich syndrome. This material consisted of PBMCs from the stem cell graft donor, taken from the stem cell graft. CDR3 residues: CASSTSQYQPQHF. The CDR3 DNA reads TGTGCCAGCAGCACATCCCAATACCAGCCCCAGCATTTT.